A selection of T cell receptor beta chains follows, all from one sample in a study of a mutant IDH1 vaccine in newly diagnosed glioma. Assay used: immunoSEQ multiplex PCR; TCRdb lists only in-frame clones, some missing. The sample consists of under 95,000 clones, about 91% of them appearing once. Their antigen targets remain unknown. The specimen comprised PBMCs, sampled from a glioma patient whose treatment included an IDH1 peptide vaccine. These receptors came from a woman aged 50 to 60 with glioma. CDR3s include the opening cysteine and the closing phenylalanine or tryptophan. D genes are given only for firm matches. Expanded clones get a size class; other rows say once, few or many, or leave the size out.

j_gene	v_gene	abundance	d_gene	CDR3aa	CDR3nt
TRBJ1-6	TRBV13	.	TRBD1	CASKTGGTLDSPLHF	TGTGCCAGCAAAACAGGGGGTACTTTAGATTCACCCCTCCACTTT
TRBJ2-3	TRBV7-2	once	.	CASSSTQGMTQYF	TGTGCCAGCAGCTCTACGCAGGGTATGACGCAGTATTTT
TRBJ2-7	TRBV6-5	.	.	CASSYPLLGDYEQYF	TGTGCCAGCAGTTACCCCCTTCTTGGGGACTACGAGCAGTACTTC
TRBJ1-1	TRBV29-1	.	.	CSVEQPYRDTEAFF	TGCAGCGTTGAGCAGCCTTACAGGGACACTGAAGCTTTCTTT
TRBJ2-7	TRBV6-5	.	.	CASSYSGTYYEQYF	TGTGCCAGCAGTTACTCGGGGACATACTACGAGCAGTACTTC
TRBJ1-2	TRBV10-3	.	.	CAISESMSGVGYTF	TGTGCCATCAGTGAGTCGATGTCAGGGGTAGGCTACACCTTC
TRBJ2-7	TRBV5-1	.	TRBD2	CASSFEGGISYEQYF	TGCGCCAGCAGCTTTGAGGGAGGGATATCCTACGAGCAGTACTTC
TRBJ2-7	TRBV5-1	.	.	CASSSGGGLLYEQYF	TGCGCCAGCAGCTCCGGGGGCGGGCTCCTCTACGAGCAGTACTTC
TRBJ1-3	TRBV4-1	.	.	CASSQVIGGRRGGNTIYF	TGCGCCAGCAGCCAAGTTATTGGAGGGAGAAGGGGCGGAAACACCATATATTTT
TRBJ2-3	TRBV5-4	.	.	CASSPGRDTQYF	TGTGCCAGCAGCCCCGGTCGTGATACGCAGTATTTT